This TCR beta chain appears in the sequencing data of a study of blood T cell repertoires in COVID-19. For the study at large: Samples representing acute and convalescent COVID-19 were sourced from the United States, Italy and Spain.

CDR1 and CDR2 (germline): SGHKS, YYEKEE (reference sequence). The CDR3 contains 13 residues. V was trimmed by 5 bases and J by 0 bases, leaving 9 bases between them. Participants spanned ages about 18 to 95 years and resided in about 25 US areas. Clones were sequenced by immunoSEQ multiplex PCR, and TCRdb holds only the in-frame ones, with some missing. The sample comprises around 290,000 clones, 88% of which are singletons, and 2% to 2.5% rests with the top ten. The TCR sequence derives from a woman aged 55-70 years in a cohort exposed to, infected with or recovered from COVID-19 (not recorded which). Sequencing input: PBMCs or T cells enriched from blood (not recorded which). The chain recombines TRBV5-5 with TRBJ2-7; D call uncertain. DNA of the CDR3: TGTGCCAGCAGGCCCCTCAGCTCCTACGAGCAGTACTTC. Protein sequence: CASRPLSSYEQYF.